Here is one T cell receptor (beta chain) with its context. As yet, its antigen is unknown. Both 60 Vbeta primers and 13 Jbeta primers went into the PCR. The method was immunoSEQ multiplex PCR; TCRdb's version includes in-frame clones alone and lacks a portion of them. The data hold some 180,000 clones, with about 90% observed a single time. This sample stems from a study of cytomegalovirus exposure and HLA in healthy donors. For the study at large: Unique TCR beta sequences numbering 117 million came from about 179 million T cells in an earlier analysis. The study's early data release held approximately 91 million unique TCRs from HLA-typed donors.

This CDR3 is 14 amino acids long. V trimming: 1 base; J trimming: 10 bases; junction bases outside the gene matches: 5. The V gene's germline CDR1 is LNHNV and CDR2 YYDKDF (reference sequence). Study-level findings and limits: Earlier analysis looked at TCR beta V segments, and most were productive about 87% or about 30% of the time. A later look showed TCR association rates differing by HLA locus, highest for DRB1 and lowest for HLA-C.

The V gene is TRBV15, the J gene TRBJ2-1; the match to TRBD2 covers 9 bases. Sample: PBMCs. The TCR sequence derives from a girl less than two years old in good health and CMV-seronegative. DNA of the CDR3: TGTGCCACCAGCAGAGGCGCGGGAGGGATCGAGCAGTTCTTC. The encoded protein is CATSRGAGGIEQFF.